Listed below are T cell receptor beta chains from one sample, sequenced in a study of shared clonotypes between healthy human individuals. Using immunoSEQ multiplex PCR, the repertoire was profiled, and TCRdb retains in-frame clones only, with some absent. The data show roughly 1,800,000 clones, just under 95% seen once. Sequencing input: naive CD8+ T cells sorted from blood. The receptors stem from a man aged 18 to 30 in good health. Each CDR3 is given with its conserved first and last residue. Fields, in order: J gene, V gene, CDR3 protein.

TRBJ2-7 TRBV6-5 CASSPGTEHYEQYF
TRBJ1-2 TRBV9 CASSVPYEGGEQGYTF
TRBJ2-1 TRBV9 CASSLGGDYNEQFF
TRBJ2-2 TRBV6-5 CASSLAGTGELFF
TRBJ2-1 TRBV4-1 CASSQDVGGIGSYNEQFF
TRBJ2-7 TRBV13 CASSGRDAPWEQYF
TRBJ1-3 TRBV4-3 CASSQDWQGGGNTIYF
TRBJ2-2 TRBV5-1 CASSTTGPGELFF
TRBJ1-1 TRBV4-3 CASSLTAAGYTEAFF
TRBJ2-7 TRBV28 CASSLTDTYEQYF
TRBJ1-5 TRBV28 CASSLFNGNQPQHF
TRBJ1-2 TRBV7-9 CASSSGGQGYGYTF
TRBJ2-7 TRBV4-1 CASSQISGGGPSSYEQYF
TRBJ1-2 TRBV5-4 CASSPPNEGVGYTF
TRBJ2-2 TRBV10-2 CASSALAGANGELFF
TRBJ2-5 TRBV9 CASSNPGGEETQYF
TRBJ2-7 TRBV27 CASSLVQGTYEQYF
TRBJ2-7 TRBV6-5 CASSSGSEQYF
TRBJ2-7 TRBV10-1 CASSLTGSDEQYF
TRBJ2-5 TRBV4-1 CASSQDLETQYF
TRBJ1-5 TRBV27 CASSLGSNSNQPQHF
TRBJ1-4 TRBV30 CAWRGSNEKLFF
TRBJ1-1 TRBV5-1 CASSLSRDRGVRTEAFF
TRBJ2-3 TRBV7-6 CASSSWTSGDQDTQYF